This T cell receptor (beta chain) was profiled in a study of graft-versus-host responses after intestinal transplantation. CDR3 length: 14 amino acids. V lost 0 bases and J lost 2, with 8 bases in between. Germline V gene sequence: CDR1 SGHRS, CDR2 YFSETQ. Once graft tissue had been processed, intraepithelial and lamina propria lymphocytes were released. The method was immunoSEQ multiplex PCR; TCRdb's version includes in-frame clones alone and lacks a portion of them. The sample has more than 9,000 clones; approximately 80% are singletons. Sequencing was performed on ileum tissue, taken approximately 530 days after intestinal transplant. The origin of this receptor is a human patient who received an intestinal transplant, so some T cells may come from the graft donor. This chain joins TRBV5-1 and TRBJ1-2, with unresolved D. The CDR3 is CASSLGVGNYGYTF. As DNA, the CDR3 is TGCGCCAGCAGCTTGGGGGTCGGAAACTATGGCTACACCTTC.